This T cell receptor (beta chain) emerged from a study of shared clonotypes between healthy human individuals. From germline, CDR1 is MNHEY and CDR2 SVGAGI. This CDR3 has 16 amino acids. The ends were cut back, 0 bases at V and 3 bases at J, with 15 bases in the middle. The repertoire was sequenced with immunoSEQ multiplex PCR; TCRdb's copy has only in-frame clones and lacks some. Of more than 2 million clones in the sample, 93% were seen once. Naive CD8 cells lacked CD45RO, underwent positive selection for CCR7 and left out terminally differentiated effector memory CD45RA+ cells. This TCR derives from a man aged 18-30 years in good health. Some clones in this sample may be carry-over from other donors' samples. This sequence joins TRBV6-5 and TRBJ2-7; D is unresolved. Sequenced material: naive CD8+ T cells from PBMCs. CDR3 region: CASSYSSGLQLYEQYF. CDR3 DNA sequence: TGTGCCAGCAGTTACTCCTCCGGGTTGCAACTCTACGAGCAGTACTTC.